This passage covers 30 T cell receptor beta chains from one sample sequenced in a study of blood T cell repertoires in COVID-19. Here immunoSEQ multiplex PCR was the method, and the copy in TCRdb shows in-frame clones only, minus some. Of around 190,000 clones in the sample, about four fifths were seen once. The source material was PBMCs or T cells enriched from blood (not recorded which). The receptors stem from a woman in her 30s who had been exposed to COVID-19.

With respect to this clone: The same CDR3 is also encoded by other DNA sequences in this sample. The chain has TRBV5-1 and TRBJ1-1, with D unclear. The CDR3 is made up of 11 amino acids. CDR1 is SGHRS and CDR2 is YFSETQ in the germline V gene. Trimming removed 0 bases from V and 8 bases from J, with 5 bases in between. CDR3 amino acids: CASSLGLEAFF. The CDR3 DNA sequence: TGCGCCAGCAGCTTGGGGCTGGAAGCTTTCTTT.

CDR3 nucleotides: TGTGCCAGTAGTCCCAGAGGGGGGGCGTCTGGCTACACCTTC. It translates to CASSPRGGASGYTF. The V and J genes are TRBV19 and TRBJ1-2, with D possibly being TRBD1 (6 bases). Germline V CDR1 and CDR2: LNHDA, SQIVND (reference sequence). The CDR3 covers 14 residues. The V gene lost 5 bases and the J gene lost 7 bases, with 17 bases spanning the gap.

The chain links TRBV9 to TRBJ2-2, with no clear D. CDR1 and CDR2 from the germline V gene are SGDLS and YYNGEE. Trimming removed 0 bases at V and 1 base at J, with 16 bases between. The CDR3 runs 18 residues. The CDR3 protein is CASSVAPGQPRNTGELFF. DNA of the CDR3: TGTGCCAGCAGCGTAGCCCCAGGCCAACCGAGGAACACCGGGGAGCTGTTTTTT.

The genes are TRBV4-3 and TRBJ1-2; D is perhaps TRBD1 (5 bases). The CDR3 covers 14 residues. Germline CDR1 and CDR2: LGHNA and YSLEER. V lost 1 base to trimming and J lost 7 bases, with 13 bases between them. CDR3 residues: CASSQAVTASGYTF. CDR3 in DNA: TGCGCCAGCAGCCAAGCCGTGACAGCGTCTGGCTACACCTTC.

The chain recombines TRBV27 with TRBJ1-1, with 9 positions matching TRBD1. The CDR3 spans 12 residues. Trimming cost V 6 bases and J 11 bases; bases outside gene matches: 7. CDR1 is MNHEY, CDR2 SMNVEV, per germline (reference sequence). CDR3 sequence: CASRRTGDGAFF. Here the CDR3 DNA reads TGTGCCAGCAGGAGGACAGGGGATGGGGCTTTCTTT.

This clone was detected only a few times. The chain has TRBV6-5 and TRBJ1-1, with a weak D call TRBD1 (6 bases). This CDR3 has 14 residues. Trimming pared 6 bases from V and 1 base from J, leaving 12 bases between. Germline V gene sequence: CDR1 MNHEY, CDR2 SVGAGI. The CDR3 loop reads CASSKQGTNTEAFF. The CDR3 region has the DNA TGTGCCAGCAGCAAACAGGGCACGAACACTGAAGCTTTCTTT.

The CDR3 loop is CASSLAGTSVSYEQYF. CDR3 DNA: TGTGCCAGTAGTCTGGCCGGGACTAGCGTTTCCTACGAGCAGTACTTC. The V gene is TRBV19, the J gene TRBJ2-7; 10 bases map to TRBD2. V lost 5 bases, J lost 1 base, and 8 bases stayed unmatched. This CDR3 is built from 16 residues. From germline, CDR1 is LNHDA and CDR2 SQIVND (reference sequence).

J is TRBJ1-1 and V is TRBV10-3; possible D gene TRBD1, 6 bases. This CDR3 comprises 16 residues. V was pared by 6 bases and J by 1 base, with 18 bases between. Germline V gene lookup returns CDR1 ENHRY and CDR2 SYGVKD. This CDR3 reads CAISPTFGGANTEAFF. CDR3 DNA: TGTGCCATCAGCCCTACCTTTGGGGGGGCGAACACTGAAGCTTTCTTT.

This clone turned up a few times. The chain links TRBV10-2 to TRBJ1-2; D not resolved. V lost 6 bases and J 6 bases, leaving 11 bases between the germline ends. The CDR3 loop spans 12 amino acids. Germline lookup yields CDR1 WSHSY and CDR2 SAAADI. The CDR3: CASSAGENGYTF. As DNA, the CDR3 is TGCGCCAGCAGCGCCGGGGAGAATGGCTACACCTTC.

This clone was seen just once. The rearrangement joins TRBV4-1 to TRBJ2-2; TRBD2 agrees at 8 bases. This CDR3 is 19 amino acids long. V was clipped by 3 bases and J by 0 bases; unmatched bases: 12. Germline-derived CDR1 and CDR2 are MGHRA and YSYEKL. The DNA for the CDR3 is TGCGCCAGCAGCCACCCGTGGGCCCGCGGGGGGTCGAACACCGGGGAGCTGTTTTTT. Translation gives CASSHPWARGGSNTGELFF.

The rearrangement links TRBV30 to TRBJ1-5, with D hard to call. Germline lookup yields CDR1 GTSNPN and CDR2 SVGIG (reference sequence). Trimming pared 7 bases from V and 4 bases from J, leaving 14 bases between. The CDR3 has 13 residues. The CDR3 sequence: CASSYSGNQPQHF. Written as DNA, the CDR3 is TGTGCCTCCTCGTACTCGGGAAATCAGCCCCAGCATTTT. The variable domain in full, with the rest retrieved from reference TRBV30 and TRBJ1-5, is SQTIHQWPATLVQPVGSPLSLECTVEGTSNPNLYWYRQAAGRGLQLLFYSVGIGQISSEVPQNLSASRPQDRQFILSSKKLLLSDSGFYLCASSYSGNQPQHFGDGTRLSIL.

This chain connects TRBV18 to TRBJ2-2, with a possible D match to TRBD1 (6 bases). This CDR3 region has 16 residues. Germline V gene data show CDR1 as KGHSH and CDR2 as LQKENI. Trimming took off 3 bases at V and 5 bases at J, with 16 bases between the two ends. The CDR3 DNA reads TGTGCCAGCTCACCCATCATGGGCACAGGGACCGGGGAGCTGTTTTTT. This codes for CASSPIMGTGTGELFF. Drawing the rest from reference TRBV18 and TRBJ2-2, the complete variable domain is NAGVMQNPRHLVRRRGQEARLRCSPMKGHSHVYWYRQLPEEGLKFMVYLQKENIIDESGMPKERFSAEFPKEGPSILRIQQVVRGDSAAYFCASSPIMGTGTGELFFGEGSRLTVL.

The chain uses TRBV30 and TRBJ1-2; D is perhaps TRBD1 (6 bases). V lost 8 bases, J lost 0 bases, and 13 bases lay in between. In germline, CDR1 is GTSNPN, CDR2 SVGIG (reference sequence). The CDR3 sequence is 13 residues long. The CDR3 DNA follows: TGTGCCGGAACGACAGGCTCTAACTATGGCTACACCTTC. Protein product: CAGTTGSNYGYTF.

The chain combines TRBV28 with TRBJ1-2; TRBD1 aligns across 7 bases. With 8 bases clipped from V and 4 bases from J, the junction kept 1 base outside the gene matches. The CDR3 loop spans 11 amino acids. The germline V gene has CDR1 MDHEN and CDR2 SYDVKM. In DNA form, the CDR3 reads TGTGCCAGCGGGACAGCCTATGGCTACACCTTC. Residues: CASGTAYGYTF.

Many counts were recorded for this clone. The chain carries TRBV11-2 and TRBJ2-5; no definite D call. V lost 5 bases to trimming and J lost 6 bases, with 16 bases between them. Germline CDR1 reads SGHAT; CDR2 reads FQNNGV. This CDR3 region has 14 residues. CDR3 protein: CASSPQVGKKTQYF. The CDR3 bases are TGTGCCAGCAGCCCCCAGGTGGGCAAGAAGACCCAGTACTTC.

A single count supports this clone. The chain carries TRBV7-9 and TRBJ2-7; 8 positions match TRBD2. Germline CDR1 is SEHNR and CDR2 is FQNEAQ (reference sequence). The CDR3 has 14 residues. V shed 4 bases, J shed 3 bases, and the junction held 5 bases outside the gene matches. Here the CDR3 reads CASSWGLGYYEQYF. The CDR3 bases are TGTGCCAGCAGCTGGGGACTAGGATACTACGAGCAGTACTTC.

This chain links TRBV7-6 with TRBJ1-5, with D possibly TRBD1 on 6 matching bases. The CDR3 is made up of 15 amino acids. Germline CDR1 is SGHVS and CDR2 is FNYEAQ. V was clipped by 1 base and J by 3 bases, with 10 bases between them. CDR3: CASSLGWGPNQPQHF. Here the CDR3 DNA reads TGTGCCAGCAGCTTAGGATGGGGGCCCAATCAGCCCCAGCATTTT.

J is TRBJ2-1 and V is TRBV14, with 10 bases matching TRBD2. The V and J ends lost 9 bases and 6 bases, in that order; junction bases with no gene match: 17. Germline CDR1 reads SGHDN; CDR2 reads FVKESK. The length of the CDR3 is 17 residues. The CDR3 DNA follows: TGTGCCAGTGGAAAACTAGCGGGGAGTTTAGGTTCCAATGAGCAGTTCTTC. Encoded protein: CASGKLAGSLGSNEQFF.

This clone was seen just once. The chain joins TRBV7-9 to TRBJ1-1; the D is unclear. V was cut by 5 bases and J by 7 bases, with 11 bases left in between. This CDR3 comprises 12 residues. Germline assignment: CDR1 SEHNR and CDR2 FQNEAQ (reference sequence). CDR3 sequence: CASSAPMYEAFF. CDR3 nucleotides: TGTGCCAGCAGCGCGCCCATGTATGAAGCTTTCTTT.

This clone occurred many times. V gene TRBV29-1 combines with J gene TRBJ1-1, with 7 bases matching TRBD1. With V trimmed by 6 bases and J by 1 base, 5 bases remained unmatched. The germline V gene has CDR1 SQVTM and CDR2 ANQGSEA. The CDR3 runs 13 residues. CDR3 in amino acids: CSVGSGGNTEAFF. The DNA for the CDR3 is TGCAGCGTGGGATCAGGGGGGAACACTGAAGCTTTCTTT. The full variable domain, its missing parts supplied by reference TRBV29-1 and TRBJ1-1, is SAVISQKPSRDICQRGTSLTIQCQVDSQVTMMFWYRQQPGQSLTLIATANQGSEATYESGFVIDKFPISRPNLTFSTLTVSNMSPEDSSIYLCSVGSGGNTEAFFGQGTRLTVV.

The rearrangement uses TRBV21-1 and TRBJ2-7; TRBD2 is taken as the D call from the table, unchecked against the DNA. TRBV21-1 is tagged as a pseudogene. The CDR3 runs 15 residues. CDR3 bases: TGTGCCAGCACCAACCGCGGGACTAGCCACTACGAGCAGTACTTC. As protein: CASTNRGTSHYEQYF.

The CDR3 DNA sequence: TGTGCCAGCACTACCTCAGGGGCCCCCTCCTACGAGCAGTACTTC. It yields the protein CASTTSGAPSYEQYF. This rearrangement joins TRBV27 to TRBJ2-7, with D possibly TRBD1 on 6 matching bases. The CDR3 runs 15 residues. The V end was cut by 7 bases, the J end by 0 bases, with 16 bases between. CDR1 and CDR2 from the germline V gene are MNHEY and SMNVEV (reference sequence).

This clone was picked up one time. This chain uses TRBV18 with TRBJ2-7; D is unclear. The length of the CDR3 is 14 residues. The germline V and J ends were trimmed by 2 bases and 5 bases, with 13 bases remaining between them. Germline CDR1 KGHSH, CDR2 LQKENI. CDR3 in DNA: TGTGCCAGCTCACCATCTAGGTGGATCGACGAGCAGTACTTC. The encoded protein is CASSPSRWIDEQYF.

This clone was counted a single time. V usage is TRBV3-1 (or the pseudogene TRBV3-2) and J usage is TRBJ1-5; perhaps TRBD1 as D (5 bases). The V end was cut by 0 bases, the J end by 7 bases, with 13 bases between. The germline CDR1 and CDR2 sequences are LGHDT and YNNKEL (reference sequence). The CDR3 extends over 15 amino acids. CDR3 in DNA: TGTGCCAGCAGCCAAGACCCAGGGACTGGACAGCCCCAGCATTTT. This gives the protein CASSQDPGTGQPQHF.

The chain uses TRBV10-1 and TRBJ1-6, with 12 bases lining up with TRBD1. CDR1 and CDR2 (germline): WNHNN, SYGVQD (reference sequence). V shed 6 bases, J shed 5 bases, and the junction held 5 bases outside the gene matches. The length of the CDR3 is 16 residues. The CDR3 DNA reads TGCGCCAGCAGCCTCGGGACAGGGGGCGATAATTCACCCCTCCACTTT. It is translated as CASSLGTGGDNSPLHF.

The chain combines TRBV7-2 with TRBJ1-6; D not resolved. The CDR3 runs to 17 residues. V was shortened by 0 bases and J by 6 bases, with 15 bases between the two germline ends. Germline V gives CDR1 SGHTA, CDR2 FQGNSA. CDR3: CASSLANLAASNSPLHF. The DNA for the CDR3 is TGTGCCAGCAGCTTAGCGAACTTGGCAGCGAGTAATTCACCCCTCCACTTT.

The V gene is TRBV15, the J gene TRBJ2-5, with D possibly TRBD1 on 6 matching bases. This CDR3 contains 13 residues. The V gene's germline CDR1 is LNHNV and CDR2 YYDKDF (reference sequence). The V end lost 5 bases, the J end lost 2 bases, and 9 bases lay between the germline ends. The CDR3 coding sequence is TGTGCCACCAGCTTGAGGGGGCAAGAGACCCAGTACTTC. Encoded protein: CATSLRGQETQYF.

The chain employs TRBV2 and TRBJ1-2; D possibly corresponds to TRBD1 (6 bases). This CDR3 region has 15 residues. The V end was cut by 3 bases, the J end by 2 bases, with 13 bases between. Germline V CDR1 and CDR2: SNHLY, FYNNEI. The CDR3 nucleotides are TGTGCCAGCAGTGAGCCGTACAGGGAGAACTATGGCTACACCTTC. It yields the protein CASSEPYRENYGYTF.

This chain uses TRBV3-1 (or the pseudogene TRBV3-2) with TRBJ2-5; 7 positions agree with TRBD2. The CDR3 sequence is 12 residues long. V lost 8 bases, J lost 5 bases, and 5 bases stayed unmatched. The germline V gene encodes CDR1 LGHDT and CDR2 YNNKEL (reference sequence). The CDR3 coding sequence is TGTGCCAGCTGGGAGGGAGGTGAGACCCAGTACTTC. It yields the protein CASWEGGETQYF.

The chain couples TRBV4-1 to TRBJ2-6; the D gene is possibly TRBD2 (6 bases). Trimming took 0 bases from V and 3 from J, leaving 12 bases between them. Germline-derived CDR1 and CDR2 are MGHRA and YSYEKL. The CDR3 covers 17 residues. This CDR3 reads CASSQDERAVGANVLTF. The CDR3, as DNA: TGCGCCAGCAGCCAAGATGAGCGGGCGGTTGGGGCCAACGTCCTGACTTTC.